A selection of T cell receptor beta chains follows, all from one sample in a study of OX40 agonist ivuxolimab in advanced cancers. Profiled with immunoSEQ multiplex PCR; TCRdb holds only in-frame clones, not every one. The sample includes around 80,000 clones, roughly 87% of them seen just once. Here the sequenced sample was CD4+ or CD8+ T cells sorted from blood, taken in a trial of the OX40 agonist ivuxolimab. All receptors derive from an adult with an advanced solid tumor such as melanoma, head and neck, liver or kidney cancer. CDR3s include the opening cysteine and the closing phenylalanine or tryptophan. The D gene is left open where the match is weak. Size tells how often a clone was seen (once, few, many) or the class of an expanded clone, and some rows leave it out.

.	.	TRBJ1-5	TRBV19	CASTYLRQGKGNQPQHF	TGTGCCAGTACCTACCTCCGGCAGGGGAAAGGCAATCAGCCCCAGCATTTT
TRBD2	once	TRBJ2-7	TRBV5-6	CASSRGWVSGSYEQYF	TGTGCCAGCAGCCGGGGGTGGGTTAGCGGGAGTTACGAGCAGTACTTC
.	.	TRBJ2-2	TRBV7-2	CASSLNRQGANTGELFF	TGTGCCAGCAGCTTAAACAGACAAGGCGCGAACACCGGGGAGCTGTTTTTT
.	.	TRBJ2-3	TRBV9	CASSVDLGDTQYF	TGTGCCAGCAGCGTAGACCTAGGAGATACGCAGTATTTT
TRBD2	.	TRBJ2-5	TRBV7-3	CASSLSGGAETQYF	TGTGCCAGCAGCTTAAGCGGGGGAGCAGAGACCCAGTACTTC
TRBD1	.	TRBJ1-2	TRBV27	CASSPRTGPSGYTF	TGTGCCAGCAGTCCGCGGACAGGGCCCTCTGGCTACACCTTC
.	.	TRBJ1-2	TRBV19	CASSRKDSGGYTF	TGTGCCAGTAGTAGGAAGGACTCCGGCGGCTACACCTTC
TRBD2	once	TRBJ2-7	TRBV19	CASSIAGTSGYEQYF	TGTGCCAGTAGTATAGCCGGGACTAGCGGCTACGAGCAGTACTTC
TRBD1	.	TRBJ1-5	TRBV28	CASGQGGPNQPQHF	TGTGCCAGCGGCCAGGGGGGGCCCAATCAGCCCCAGCATTTT
.	few	TRBJ1-3	TRBV28	CASSSEAAGGNTIYF	TGTGCCAGCAGTTCAGAGGCCGCGGGGGGAAACACCATATATTTT
TRBD2	.	TRBJ2-3	TRBV10-3	CAISEPGLAADTQYF	TGTGCCATCAGTGAGCCCGGACTAGCTGCAGATACGCAGTATTTT
.	once	TRBJ2-3	TRBV7-9	CASSLERADTQYF	TGTGCCAGCAGCTTAGAGAGGGCAGATACGCAGTATTTT
.	once	TRBJ1-2	TRBV5-6	CASSLAGGYTF	TGTGCCAGCAGCTTGGCCGGGGGCTACACCTTC
TRBD2	.	TRBJ2-3	TRBV5-4	CASSKEAGGPDTQYF	TGTGCCAGCAGCAAAGAAGCGGGGGGGCCAGATACGCAGTATTTT
TRBD1	.	TRBJ2-2	TRBV6-1	CASSADWDRAMWELFF	TGTGCCAGCAGTGCCGACTGGGACAGGGCAATGTGGGAGCTGTTTTTT
.	.	TRBJ1-6	TRBV6-1	CASGLEEDSPLHF	TGTGCCAGCGGCCTGGAAGAGGATTCACCCCTCCACTTT
TRBD2	.	TRBJ2-7	TRBV28	CASREMAGEIYEQYF	TGTGCCTCCCGGGAGATGGCGGGGGAGATCTACGAGCAGTACTTC
.	many	TRBJ1-5	TRBV6-6	CASTPAGNQPQHF	TGTGCCAGCACCCCCGCCGGGAATCAGCCCCAGCATTTT
.	.	TRBJ1-1	TRBV10-2	CASSQILNTEAFF	TGCGCCAGCAGCCAAATATTGAACACTGAAGCTTTCTTT
.	few	TRBJ2-1	TRBV5-1	CASSLGDSYNEQFF	TGCGCCAGCAGCTTGGGCGACAGTTACAATGAGCAGTTCTTC
.	.	TRBJ2-1	TRBV20-1	CSAPLFNEQFF	TGCAGTGCTCCCTTGTTCAATGAGCAGTTCTTC
.	.	TRBJ2-1	TRBV6-1	CASSAVGTNYNEQFF	TGTGCCAGCAGTGCCGTCGGGACAAACTACAATGAGCAGTTCTTC
.	.	TRBJ1-1	TRBV11-3	CASSALVGVRAFF	TGTGCCAGCAGCGCCCTCGTCGGGGTCCGAGCTTTCTTT
.	.	TRBJ1-3	TRBV5-1	CASSPTSASGNTIYF	TGCGCCAGCAGCCCCACATCCGCCTCTGGAAACACCATATATTTT
.	.	TRBJ2-3	TRBV20-1	CSATDTQYF	TGCAGTGCTACAGATACGCAGTATTTT
.	.	TRBJ2-2	TRBV11-3	CASSFDGTGELFF	TGTGCCAGCAGCTTTGACGGGACCGGGGAGCTGTTTTTT
TRBD1	.	TRBJ2-3	TRBV9	CASSVGTGDTDTQYF	TGTGCCAGCAGCGTAGGGACAGGGGATACAGATACGCAGTATTTT